Listed here are 10 T cell receptor beta chains from one sample, sequenced in a study of blood T cell repertoires in COVID-19. Measured with immunoSEQ multiplex PCR; TCRdb has only the in-frame clones, and not every one. Among approximately 100,000 clones listed, roughly 80% were seen once. Sequences were obtained from peripheral blood. These TCRs come from an elderly woman with acute or convalescent COVID-19.

This chain links TRBV7-2 with TRBJ1-4; D not certain. V gave up 5 bases and J gave up 8 bases, with 21 bases separating them. Germline-derived CDR1 and CDR2 are SGHTA and FQGNSA. This CDR3 region has 16 residues. The CDR3 region is CASSPGVRAPREKLFF. Here the CDR3 DNA reads TGTGCCAGCAGCCCTGGGGTGAGGGCGCCTAGGGAAAAACTGTTTTTT. Filled out from reference TRBV7-2 and TRBJ1-4, the complete variable domain reads GAGVSQSPSNKVTEKGKDVELRCDPISGHTALYWYRQSLGQGLEFLIYFQGNSAPDKSGLPSDRFSAERTGGSVSTLTIQRTQQEDSAVYLCASSPGVRAPREKLFFGSGTQLSVL.

The chain links TRBV28 to TRBJ1-3; D gene ambiguous. The CDR3 runs 14 residues. Germline lookup yields CDR1 MDHEN and CDR2 SYDVKM. Trimming cost V 8 bases and J 1 base, with 12 bases left between them. CDR3 residues: CASGRGGSGNTIYF. Written as DNA, the CDR3 is TGTGCCAGCGGGAGAGGAGGGTCTGGAAACACCATATATTTT.

The chain uses TRBV18 and TRBJ1-4; D is possibly TRBD1 (6 bases). This CDR3 is built from 13 residues. Trimming shortened V by 4 bases and J by 3 bases, and 6 bases separated the two germline ends. CDR1 and CDR2 (germline): KGHSH, LQKENI. The CDR3 region is CASSQGANEKLFF. Written as DNA, the CDR3 is TGTGCCAGCTCACAGGGGGCTAATGAAAAACTGTTTTTT.

The rearrangement links TRBV20-1 to TRBJ1-5; possible D gene TRBD1, 5 bases. Germline CDR1 DFQATT, CDR2 SNEGSKA (reference sequence). The CDR3 totals 14 residues. Trimming pared 3 bases from V and 5 bases from J, leaving 14 bases between. CDR3: CSASPSTGDQPQHF. The CDR3 coding sequence is TGCAGTGCTAGTCCTTCGACGGGGGATCAGCCCCAGCATTTT.

The gene calls are TRBV15 and TRBJ2-7; tentatively, D is TRBD1 (5 bases). Germline CDR1 and CDR2: LNHNV and YYDKDF (reference sequence). Trimming stripped 1 base from V and 6 bases from J, with 10 bases between. The CDR3 length is 13 residues. The CDR3 DNA reads as TGTGCCACCAGCAGAGCCGCAGGGTCCGAGCAGTACGTC. This gives the protein CATSRAAGSEQYV.

V usage is TRBV6-2 or TRBV6-3 and J usage is TRBJ1-1; perhaps TRBD1 as D (5 bases). This CDR3 spans 15 amino acids. Trimming cost V 2 bases and J 4 bases, with 14 bases left between them. Looked up from germline, CDR1 is MNHEY and CDR2 is SVGEGT. The CDR3 here is CASSYHDSRGTEAFF. The CDR3 nucleotides read TGTGCCAGCAGTTACCACGACAGTAGGGGCACTGAAGCTTTCTTT.

This clone has a single count. This chain uses TRBV4-1 with TRBJ1-4, with unresolved D. Germline V gene data show CDR1 as MGHRA and CDR2 as YSYEKL. V shed 2 bases and J shed 5 bases, with 15 bases lying between them. This CDR3 is built from 16 residues. DNA of the CDR3: TGCGCCAGCAGCCAATCTGGAGGGAGGGAAAATGAAAAACTGTTTTTT. This sequence encodes CASSQSGGRENEKLFF.

This clone was seen a few times. This sequence joins TRBV19 and TRBJ1-2; D gene uncertain. Germline V gene lookup returns CDR1 LNHDA and CDR2 SQIVND (reference sequence). V was shortened by 4 bases and J by 0 bases, with 3 bases between the two germline ends. The CDR3 consists of 12 residues. Written as DNA, the CDR3 is TGTGCCAGTAGTAGAGCTAACTATGGCTACACCTTC. The encoded protein is CASSRANYGYTF.

This clone showed up just a few times. The chain recombines TRBV6-1 with TRBJ1-3; no firm D call. The CDR3 has 15 amino acids. CDR1 MNHNS and CDR2 SASEGT come from the germline V gene. V lost 1 base to trimming and J lost 2 bases, with 9 bases between them. The CDR3 protein is CASSEGGGTGNTIYF. The CDR3 nucleotides are TGTGCCAGCAGTGAAGGGGGAGGGACTGGAAACACCATATATTTT.

This sequence joins TRBV6-5 and TRBJ1-1; perhaps TRBD1 as D (5 bases). There are 13 residues in the CDR3. Trimming left V 7 bases short and J 7 bases short, with 16 bases between. Germline V gives CDR1 MNHEY, CDR2 SVGAGI. The CDR3 loop reads CASTPQGSVEAFF. The CDR3 DNA is TGTGCCAGCACCCCCCAGGGTTCTGTTGAAGCTTTCTTT.